This TCR beta chain was retrieved from a study of shared clonotypes between healthy human individuals. Study as a whole: Samples came from a couple of female and three male donors aged 18 to 49. Three CD4 naive, three CD4 memory, two CD8 naive and one CD8 memory plate were used per donor. General observations from the study: Among a few donors, approximately 4.6% of naive CD4 clonotypes were found in common.

Comment on this clone: Its antigen is not known.

The table came from immunoSEQ multiplex PCR; TCRdb's copy has only in-frame clones and leaves some out. The data show about 2.1 million clones, about 93% seen once. This CDR3 is 15 amino acids long. The J segment lost 3 bases and the V segment lost 2 bases, leaving 7 bases of the junction unmatched. Germline assignment: CDR1 SGDLS and CDR2 YYNGEE. CD45RO-negative cells were positively selected for CCR7, leaving out terminally differentiated effector memory CD45RA+ cells. The TCR sequence derives from a man younger than 35 in good health. Some clones in this sample may be carry-over from other donors' samples. The rearrangement joins TRBV9 to TRBJ1-2; 7 bases line up with TRBD1. Input material: naive CD8+ T cells from PBMCs. The CDR3 bases are TGTGCCAGCAGCGTCCGTCACACAGGGGACTATGGCTACACCTTC. Amino acid sequence: CASSVRHTGDYGYTF. The full variable domain, its missing parts supplied by reference TRBV9 and TRBJ1-2, is DSGVTQTPKHLITATGQRVTLRCSPRSGDLSVYWYQQSLDQGLQFLIQYYNGEERAKGNILERFSAQQFPDLHSELNLSSLELGDSALYFCASSVRHTGDYGYTFGSGTRLTVV.